Each of the 5 T cell receptor beta chains below was sequenced from the same sample in a study of blood T cells in healthy people across ages. PCR was performed a second time for about 7 to 12 cycles using a sample-barcoded 5' primer and a J-beta primer mix. TCRdb called the 5' RACE reads again in MiXCR, with one record for every CDR3 protein. The sample lists fewer than 1.5 million distinct CDR3 sequences, around 39% occurring once. The specimen sequenced was blood. The receptors were sampled from a woman aged 18-35 years in good health.

CDR3 nucleotides: TGTGCCAGCAGTATGGGGGCTGAGCAGTACTTC. Residues: CASSMGAEQYF. V is TRBV12-3 or TRBV12-4 and J is TRBJ2-5; weak D call: TRBD1 (6 bases). The V end lost 5 bases, the J end lost 11 bases, and 12 bases lay between the germline ends. The CDR3 has 11 amino acids.

In its sample, this clonotype was seen a few times. Possible read error: a much larger clone is one base away. This chain uses TRBV5-1 with TRBJ2-3; D unresolved. The CDR3 extends over 14 amino acids. From germline, CDR1 is SGHRS and CDR2 YFSETQ. The V end lost 0 bases, the J end lost 2 bases, and 7 bases lay between the germline ends. CDR3 sequence reads: CASSLEQNTDTQYF. Here the CDR3 DNA reads TGCGCCAGCAGCTTGGAACAGAACACAGATACGCAGTATTTT.

This clonotype was seen only a few times. CDR3 bases: TGTGCCAGCAGCGTGCCCCGGACAGGGGCGCACTATGGCTACACCTTC. Protein: CASSVPRTGAHYGYTF. J is TRBJ1-2 and V is TRBV9; 9 bases map to TRBD1. V shed 2 bases and J 3 bases; nucleotides not matched to a gene: 8. The CDR3 extends over 16 amino acids. Germline loops: CDR1 SGDLS, CDR2 YYNGEE.

The chain couples TRBV9 to TRBJ2-1; TRBD2 matches 10 bases. J gave up 7 bases and V 6 bases, and 7 bases lay outside the gene matches. The germline V gene has CDR1 SGDLS and CDR2 YYNGEE. The CDR3 length is 14 residues. This chain's CDR3 is CASTSGSQRNEQFF. The CDR3 DNA sequence: TGTGCCAGCACTAGCGGGAGTCAGAGGAATGAGCAGTTCTTC.

This clonotype occurred a few times. The V gene is TRBV2, the J gene TRBJ2-5, with 9 bases matching TRBD2. CDR1 SNHLY and CDR2 FYNNEI come from the germline V gene. The CDR3 is made up of 16 amino acids. Trimming took 0 bases from V and 4 from J; bases not matched to a gene: 6. CDR3 region: CASSEALAGVGETQYF. For the CDR3, the DNA is TGTGCCAGCAGTGAAGCTTTAGCGGGAGTCGGAGAGACCCAGTACTTC.